The 13 T cell receptor beta chains reported below all come from one sample, sequenced in a study of OX40 agonist ivuxolimab in advanced cancers. Produced via immunoSEQ multiplex PCR; TCRdb's table is partial and in-frame only. The sample shows about 58,000 clones, about 86% of them seen only once. The sample here was CD4+ or CD8+ T cells sorted from blood, taken in a trial of the OX40 agonist ivuxolimab. These receptors were obtained from an adult with an advanced solid tumor such as melanoma, head and neck, liver or kidney cancer.

The chain carries TRBV19 and TRBJ1-1; D possibly corresponds to TRBD1 (5 bases). The CDR3 consists of 17 residues. Per germline, CDR1 LNHDA and CDR2 SQIVND (reference sequence). Trimming shortened V by 3 bases and J by 0 bases, and 17 bases separated the two germline ends. The CDR3 DNA follows: TGTGCCAGTAGTATTATAAGGGGCCTTGGCGTGAACACTGAAGCTTTCTTT. It encodes CASSIIRGLGVNTEAFF.

This clone appeared once. The chain carries TRBV5-5 and TRBJ2-7, with D perhaps being TRBD1 or TRBD2 (5 bases each). Germline loops: CDR1 SGHKS, CDR2 YYEKEE (reference sequence). The V end was cut by 4 bases, the J end by 2 bases, with 13 bases between. This CDR3 region has 14 residues. The CDR3 reads CASSLAGFPYEQYF. The CDR3 region has the DNA TGTGCCAGCAGCCTAGCAGGGTTTCCCTACGAGCAGTACTTC. Drawing the rest from reference TRBV5-5 and TRBJ2-7, the complete variable domain is DAGVTQSPTHLIKTRGQQVTLRCSPISGHKSVSWYQQVLGQGPQFIFQYYEKEERGRGNFPDRFSARQFPNYSSELNVNALLLGDSALYLCASSLAGFPYEQYFGPGTRLTVT.

This clone has only a few counts. V gene TRBV10-2 combines with J gene TRBJ1-1; weak D call: TRBD1 (6 bases). Germline V gene lookup returns CDR1 WSHSY and CDR2 SAAADI. There are 13 residues in the CDR3. Trimming pared 8 bases from V and 0 bases from J, leaving 10 bases between. CDR3 protein: CASSGAMNTEAFF. In nucleotides, the CDR3 is TGCGCCAGCTCAGGGGCCATGAACACTGAAGCTTTCTTT.

The chain is built from TRBV6-1 and TRBJ1-4; a possible D gene is TRBD1 (6 bases). Germline CDR1 MNHNS, CDR2 SASEGT. The CDR3 contains 14 residues. Trimming left V 3 bases short and J 8 bases short, with 13 bases between. CDR3 amino acids: CASSDQGLSEKLFF. CDR3 DNA: TGTGCCAGCAGTGATCAGGGGCTGTCGGAAAAACTGTTTTTT.

The J gene is TRBJ1-2, the V gene TRBV14, with D tentatively TRBD1 (6 bases). Germline loops: CDR1 SGHDN, CDR2 FVKESK. The CDR3 is made up of 14 amino acids. V lost 4 bases to trimming and J lost 5 bases, with 14 bases between them. The CDR3 DNA sequence: TGTGCCAGCAGCCCACAGGGTTATGGTTATGGCTACACCTTC. This sequence encodes CASSPQGYGYGYTF.

The CDR3 reads CASSQERVKVSYGYTF. CDR3 in DNA: TGCGCCAGCAGCCAAGAAAGGGTCAAGGTTTCTTATGGCTACACCTTC. The V and J genes are TRBV4-1 and TRBJ1-2; D remains ambiguous. The germline V and J ends were trimmed by 0 bases and 5 bases, with 16 bases remaining between them. CDR3 length equals 16 residues. Germline lookup yields CDR1 MGHRA and CDR2 YSYEKL.

The chain recombines TRBV29-1 with TRBJ2-7; no definite D call. V was cut by 7 bases and J by 4 bases, with 17 bases left in between. The CDR3 totals 13 residues. Germline V gene data show CDR1 as SQVTM and CDR2 as ANQGSEA. CDR3 sequence: CSAVLPPGYEQYF. As DNA, the CDR3 is TGCAGCGCTGTCCTACCCCCTGGGTACGAGCAGTACTTC.

This clone was seen only once. The rearrangement joins TRBV11-3 to TRBJ2-1; D is uncertain. V shed 0 bases and J shed 1 base, with 7 bases lying between them. Germline lookup yields CDR1 SGHNT and CDR2 YENEEA. The CDR3 runs 15 residues. The CDR3 loop is CASSLEGQSYNEQFF. CDR3 nucleotides: TGTGCCAGCAGCTTAGAAGGCCAGTCCTACAATGAGCAGTTCTTC.

The V and J genes are TRBV6-5 and TRBJ1-6; 8 bases line up with TRBD1. The V gene end was trimmed by 6 bases and the J gene end by 7 bases; junction bases not matched to a gene: 2. The V gene's germline CDR1 is MNHEY and CDR2 SVGAGI. The CDR3 totals 13 residues. In DNA, the CDR3 is TGTGCCAGCAGGGACAGGGTGAATTCACCCCTCCACTTT. This gives the protein CASRDRVNSPLHF.

J is TRBJ2-5 and V is TRBV5-4; D remains ambiguous. Germline loops: CDR1 SGHNT, CDR2 YYREEE (reference sequence). CDR3 length: 13 residues. The V and J ends lost 3 bases and 1 base respectively, with 7 bases between them. This CDR3 is CASSSPPQETQYF. The CDR3 DNA reads TGTGCCAGCAGCTCCCCGCCCCAAGAGACCCAGTACTTC.

In DNA form, the CDR3 reads TGTGCCAGCAGCGGGGACACCGGCACAGATGGGCAGTATTTT. Its translation: CASSGDTGTDGQYF. V is TRBV9 and J is TRBJ2-3, with D possibly being TRBD1 (6 bases). The CDR3 is 14 residues long. The germline V gene has CDR1 SGDLS and CDR2 YYNGEE. V shed 3 bases and J shed 11 bases, with 19 bases lying between them.

The CDR3 DNA sequence: TGTGCCAGCAGCTTGGTTGGGACAGGGTTCGGGATCAATCAGCCCCAGCATTTT. Its translation: CASSLVGTGFGINQPQHF. The rearrangement links TRBV5-5 to TRBJ1-5; 9 nucleotides line up with TRBD1. Germline loops: CDR1 SGHKS, CDR2 YYEKEE (reference sequence). V lost 0 bases to trimming and J lost 3 bases; unmatched junction nucleotides: 10. The CDR3 spans 18 residues.

The rearrangement joins TRBV7-2 to TRBJ1-3; no reliable D call. Trimming took off 3 bases at V and 0 bases at J, with 9 bases between the two ends. Looked up from germline, CDR1 is SGHTA and CDR2 is FQGNSA. This CDR3 contains 15 residues. CDR3 sequence: CASSLLASSGNTIYF. CDR3 sequence (DNA): TGTGCCAGCAGCTTGCTAGCGAGCTCTGGAAACACCATATATTTT. Combining the CDR3 with reference TRBV7-2 and TRBJ1-3 gives the whole variable domain GAGVSQSPSNKVTEKGKDVELRCDPISGHTALYWYRQSLGQGLEFLIYFQGNSAPDKSGLPSDRFSAERTGGSVSTLTIQRTQQEDSAVYLCASSLLASSGNTIYFGEGSWLTVV.